The 13 T cell receptor beta chains below come from one sample, sequenced in a study of blood T cell repertoires in COVID-19. Produced via immunoSEQ multiplex PCR; TCRdb's table is partial and in-frame only. This sample has about 220,000 clones, with roughly 88% found just once. The sample was peripheral blood. Every receptor here comes from a man aged 50 or older with active or convalescent COVID-19.

In its sample, this clone was seen once. The chain employs TRBV24-1 and TRBJ2-5; no definite D call. Germline V gene lookup returns CDR1 KGHDR and CDR2 SFDVKD. With 3 bases removed from V and 1 base from J, the gap between germline ends came to 8 bases. CDR3 length: 14 amino acids. The CDR3 reads CATSDPDTQETQYF. The CDR3 region has the DNA TGTGCCACCAGTGATCCTGACACCCAAGAGACCCAGTACTTC.

The chain carries TRBV7-9 and TRBJ2-5; 12 bases are shared with TRBD2. V lost 1 base and J lost 4; bases outside the gene matches: 4. Germline values: CDR1 SEHNR, CDR2 FQNEAQ (reference sequence). The CDR3 has 16 residues. Here the CDR3 DNA reads TGTGCCAGCAGCTTAGTCGCTAGCGGGGGGGCAGAGACCCAGTACTTC. Its protein is CASSLVASGGAETQYF.

The CDR3 DNA sequence: TGTGCCAGCAGCCCCCCGGCGGGGTACGAGCAGTACTTC. Translation: CASSPPAGYEQYF. The J gene is TRBJ2-7, the V gene TRBV7-9; D might be TRBD2 (6 bases). The CDR3 spans 13 residues. Trimming removed 5 bases from V and 4 bases from J, with 12 bases in between. Germline lookup yields CDR1 SEHNR and CDR2 FQNEAQ (reference sequence).

The V call is TRBV15, the J call TRBJ2-1; D perhaps matches TRBD2 (6 bases). CDR1 and CDR2 from the germline V gene are LNHNV and YYDKDF (reference sequence). The CDR3 covers 16 residues. The germline V and J ends were trimmed by 5 bases and 4 bases, with 18 bases remaining between them. The CDR3 region is CATSPPVGGGYNEQFF. The CDR3 nucleotides read TGTGCCACCAGCCCCCCGGTTGGCGGAGGGTACAATGAGCAGTTCTTC.

The chain links TRBV11-2 to TRBJ1-1, with 10 nucleotides matching TRBD1. J was trimmed by 7 bases and V by 3 bases; bases with no gene match: 11. This CDR3 is built from 16 residues. Germline CDR1 SGHAT, CDR2 FQNNGV. CDR3 sequence: CASSLDPGTGALEAFF. Written as DNA, the CDR3 is TGTGCCAGCAGCTTGGACCCCGGGACAGGGGCCCTTGAAGCTTTCTTT.

J is TRBJ2-5 and V is TRBV9; no clear D. V was cut by 0 bases and J by 5 bases, with 11 bases left in between. The CDR3 is 14 amino acids. CDR1 is SGDLS, CDR2 YYNGEE, per germline. In nucleotides, the CDR3 is TGTGCCAGCAGCGTAGGAACGGGTAGGGAGACCCAGTACTTC. Translation gives CASSVGTGRETQYF.

The chain couples TRBV12-2 to TRBJ2-7; TRBD2, the table's D call, lacks a check against the DNA. TRBV12-2 is listed as a pseudogene. The CDR3 has 15 residues. As DNA, the CDR3 is TGTGCAAGTCGCACGCTAAGACTGGAAAAGCCCGAGCAGTACGTC. Its protein product is CASRTLRLEKPEQYV.

Regarding this clone: The same CDR3 is also encoded by other DNA sequences in this sample. V gene TRBV12-3 or TRBV12-4 combines with J gene TRBJ1-2, with a tentative D call TRBD1 (6 bases). Trimming cost V 4 bases and J 8 bases, with 14 bases left between them. The CDR3 consists of 13 residues. CDR3 region: CASSSTGSGGYTF. CDR3 coding DNA: TGTGCCAGCAGTTCCACAGGGTCGGGGGGCTACACCTTC.

The V gene is TRBV7-3, the J gene TRBJ2-2; the D gene is possibly TRBD2 (5 bases). The ends were cut back, 3 bases at V and 5 bases at J, with 13 bases in the middle. CDR1 and CDR2 (germline): SGHTA, FQGTGA. The CDR3 length is 15 residues. The CDR3 region is CASSFEAGGTGELFF. CDR3 nucleotides: TGTGCCAGCAGCTTCGAGGCAGGCGGGACCGGGGAGCTGTTTTTT.

This chain joins TRBV4-3 and TRBJ2-3; D ambiguous. The CDR3 is 13 residues long. CDR1 and CDR2 (germline): LGHNA, YSLEER. V lost 0 bases and J lost 5, with 6 bases in between. In nucleotides, the CDR3 is TGCGCCAGCAGCCAAGAACCGGGAGATACGCAGTATTTT. It codes for CASSQEPGDTQYF.

The chain couples TRBV5-1 to TRBJ1-4, with 8 bases aligning to TRBD1. Trimming at V came to 5 bases and at J to 4 bases, leaving 4 bases not matched to a gene. Germline CDR1 is SGHRS and CDR2 is YFSETQ. The CDR3 loop spans 14 amino acids. The CDR3 here is CASRLQGVNEKLFF. CDR3 nucleotide sequence: TGCGCCAGCAGACTACAGGGGGTTAATGAAAAACTGTTTTTT.

The table lists this clone with a count of one. This rearrangement joins TRBV5-1 to TRBJ1-4; a weak D match, TRBD1 (5 bases). CDR3 size: 15 residues. CDR1 is SGHRS and CDR2 is YFSETQ in the germline V gene. V was shortened by 4 bases and J by 8 bases, with 18 bases between the two germline ends. CDR3 coding DNA: TGCGCCAGCAGCCAAACAGGTCCCACGATGGAAAAACTGTTTTTT. Protein sequence: CASSQTGPTMEKLFF.

In regard to this clone: The sample carries other DNA sequences with the same CDR3. The genes are TRBV3-1 (or the pseudogene TRBV3-2) and TRBJ1-2; 9 bases fit TRBD1. V shed 2 bases, J shed 5 bases, and the junction held 6 bases outside the gene matches. The CDR3 has 15 amino acids. Looked up from germline, CDR1 is LGHDT and CDR2 is YNNKEL (reference sequence). CDR3 bases: TGTGCCAGCAGCCAATATACTGGGACAGGGTATGGCTACACCTTC. Its protein product is CASSQYTGTGYGYTF.